This paragraph covers one T cell receptor (beta chain) sequence. Using immunoSEQ multiplex PCR, the repertoire was profiled, and TCRdb retains in-frame clones only, with some absent. The table has about 280,000 clones, around 88% seen once. The CDR3 is 15 residues long. Trimming cost V 6 bases and J 2 bases; bases outside gene matches: 5. CDR1 SNHLY and CDR2 FYNNEI come from the germline V gene. The record originates from a study of blood T cell repertoires in COVID-19. Sequences were obtained from peripheral blood. The sequence was collected from a woman in her twenties or thirties who had recovered from COVID-19. The chain uses TRBV2 and TRBJ2-3; the match to TRBD2 covers 10 bases. This CDR3 reads CASRALAGSTDTQYF. The CDR3 DNA follows: TGTGCCAGCAGGGCACTAGCGGGGTCCACAGATACGCAGTATTTT.